The following is a T cell receptor beta chain sequence with its context. This entry comes from a study of radiotherapy plus CTLA-4 blockade in lung cancer. Trimming pared 0 bases from V and 3 bases from J, leaving 12 bases between. Germline V gives CDR1 GTSNPN, CDR2 SVGIG (reference sequence). The CDR3 has 15 residues. Sequencing used immunoSEQ multiplex PCR; TCRdb keeps in-frame clones, though not all of them. The sample carries about 45,000 clones, about 72% recorded once. The sequence came from a human donor with non-small cell lung cancer who had stable disease on radiotherapy plus ipilimumab. V usage is TRBV30 and J usage is TRBJ1-5; D is undetermined. The sample consisted of peripheral blood, taken from a patient treated with radiotherapy plus ipilimumab. This chain's CDR3 is CAWSVVGRNNQPQHF. The CDR3 DNA sequence: TGTGCCTGGAGTGTGGTCGGCAGGAACAATCAGCCCCAGCATTTT.